Sequencing of this T cell receptor beta chain was carried out in a study of cytomegalovirus exposure and HLA in healthy donors. The study, taken as a whole, reports: Investigators reported 164 TCR beta chains as tied to cytomegalovirus. From TCR beta sequences, most subjects' HLA-A and HLA-B alleles were reportedly predicted accurately. The Asian-associated ancestry cluster reportedly had fewer N-insertions than the roughly 720-donor mean in a later analysis.

Details on this clone: Antigen unknown.

Use of 60 Vbeta and 13 Jbeta primers characterized the PCR. Here immunoSEQ multiplex PCR was the method, and the copy in TCRdb shows in-frame clones only, minus some. The table shows a few hundred thousand clones, with roughly 90% occurring only once. The source is a woman between 18 and 29 years old in good health and CMV-seronegative. The sequenced sample was PBMCs.

The CDR3 region has the DNA TGTGCCAGCAGTGACGGAGCGGGGGGGCCAACAGATACGCAGTATTTT. Translated, it gives CASSDGAGGPTDTQYF. The chain recombines TRBV6-4 with TRBJ2-3; 10 bases agree with TRBD2. The V segment lost 2 bases and the J segment 3 bases; nucleotides outside the gene matches: 5. Per the germline V gene, CDR1 is MRHNA and CDR2 is SNTAGT. The CDR3 covers 16 residues.